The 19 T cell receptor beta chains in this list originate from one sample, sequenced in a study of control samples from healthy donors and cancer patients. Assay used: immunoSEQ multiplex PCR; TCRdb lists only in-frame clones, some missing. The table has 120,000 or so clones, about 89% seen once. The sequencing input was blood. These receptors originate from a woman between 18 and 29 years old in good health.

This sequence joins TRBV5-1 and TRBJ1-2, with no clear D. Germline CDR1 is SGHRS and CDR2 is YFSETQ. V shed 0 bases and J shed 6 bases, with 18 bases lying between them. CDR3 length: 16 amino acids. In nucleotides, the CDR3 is TGCGCCAGCAGCTTGGCCCCTGGTGGAGGTTTCAATGGCTACACCTTC. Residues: CASSLAPGGGFNGYTF.

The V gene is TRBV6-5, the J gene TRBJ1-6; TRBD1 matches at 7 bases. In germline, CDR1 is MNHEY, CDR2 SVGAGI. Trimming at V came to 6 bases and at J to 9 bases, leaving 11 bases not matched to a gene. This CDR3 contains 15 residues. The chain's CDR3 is CASSPATGLGSPLHF. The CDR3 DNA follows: TGTGCCAGCAGCCCCGCGACAGGGTTGGGTTCACCCCTCCACTTT.

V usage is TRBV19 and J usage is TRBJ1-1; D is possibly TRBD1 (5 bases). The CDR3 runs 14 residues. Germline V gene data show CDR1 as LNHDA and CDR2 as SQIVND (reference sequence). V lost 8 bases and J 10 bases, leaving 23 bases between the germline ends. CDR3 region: CASLPDRQTNRAFF. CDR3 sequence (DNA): TGTGCCAGTCTTCCCGACAGACAGACGAATCGAGCTTTCTTT.

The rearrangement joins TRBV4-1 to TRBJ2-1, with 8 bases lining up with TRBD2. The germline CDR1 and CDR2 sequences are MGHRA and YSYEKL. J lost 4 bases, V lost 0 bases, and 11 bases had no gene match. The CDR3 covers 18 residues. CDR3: CASSQEVADRLAYNEQFF. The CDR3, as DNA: TGCGCCAGCAGCCAAGAGGTTGCGGACAGACTAGCGTACAATGAGCAGTTCTTC.

CDR3: CASSSTRPSTDTQYF. In nucleotides, the CDR3 is TGCGCCAGCAGCTCGACTAGACCATCCACAGATACGCAGTATTTT. This chain connects TRBV5-1 to TRBJ2-3, with a possible D match to TRBD2 (6 bases). The CDR3 is 15 residues long. Looked up from germline, CDR1 is SGHRS and CDR2 is YFSETQ. Trimming shortened V by 3 bases and J by 2 bases, and 13 bases separated the two germline ends.

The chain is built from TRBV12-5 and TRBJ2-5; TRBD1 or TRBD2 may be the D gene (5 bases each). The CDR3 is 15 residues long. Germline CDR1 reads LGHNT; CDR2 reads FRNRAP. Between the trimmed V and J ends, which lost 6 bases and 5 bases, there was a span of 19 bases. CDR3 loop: CASGPPGPKRETQYF. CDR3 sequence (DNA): TGTGCTAGTGGACCACCGGGACCTAAACGGGAGACCCAGTACTTC.

The CDR3 sequence: CASSVAGKTEAFF. DNA of the CDR3: TGTGCCAGCAGCGTCGCAGGGAAAACTGAAGCTTTCTTT. The chain employs TRBV9 and TRBJ1-1, with D perhaps TRBD1 (5 bases). CDR3 length: 13 residues. The V end was cut by 2 bases, the J end by 5 bases, with 10 bases between. The germline V gene has CDR1 SGDLS and CDR2 YYNGEE. The whole variable domain, filled in from reference TRBV9 and TRBJ1-1, reads DSGVTQTPKHLITATGQRVTLRCSPRSGDLSVYWYQQSLDQGLQFLIQYYNGEERAKGNILERFSAQQFPDLHSELNLSSLELGDSALYFCASSVAGKTEAFFGQGTRLTVV.

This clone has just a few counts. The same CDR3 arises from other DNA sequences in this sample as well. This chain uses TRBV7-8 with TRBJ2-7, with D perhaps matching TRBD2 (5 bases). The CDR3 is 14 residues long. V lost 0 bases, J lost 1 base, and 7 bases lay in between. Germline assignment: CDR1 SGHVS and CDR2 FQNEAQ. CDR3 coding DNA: TGTGCCAGCAGCTTAGCGGGAGAGTCCTACGAGCAGTACTTC. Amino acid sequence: CASSLAGESYEQYF.

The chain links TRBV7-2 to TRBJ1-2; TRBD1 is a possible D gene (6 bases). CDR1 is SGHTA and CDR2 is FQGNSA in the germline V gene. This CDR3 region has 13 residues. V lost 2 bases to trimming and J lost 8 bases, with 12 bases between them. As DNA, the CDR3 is TGTGCCAGCAGCTTAACTACCGGGACAGGCTACACCTTC. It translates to CASSLTTGTGYTF.

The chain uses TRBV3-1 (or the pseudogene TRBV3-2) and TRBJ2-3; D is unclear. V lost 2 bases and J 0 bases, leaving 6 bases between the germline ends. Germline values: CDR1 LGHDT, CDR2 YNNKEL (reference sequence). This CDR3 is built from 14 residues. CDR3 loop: CASSQTASTDTQYF. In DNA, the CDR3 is TGTGCCAGCAGCCAAACTGCTAGCACAGATACGCAGTATTTT.

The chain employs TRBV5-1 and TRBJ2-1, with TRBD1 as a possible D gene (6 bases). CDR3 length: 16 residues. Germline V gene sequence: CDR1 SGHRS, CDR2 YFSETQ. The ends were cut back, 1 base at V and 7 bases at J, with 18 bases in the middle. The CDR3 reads CASSLLQGQHSNEQFF. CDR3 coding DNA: TGCGCCAGCAGCTTGTTACAGGGTCAGCACAGTAATGAGCAGTTCTTC.

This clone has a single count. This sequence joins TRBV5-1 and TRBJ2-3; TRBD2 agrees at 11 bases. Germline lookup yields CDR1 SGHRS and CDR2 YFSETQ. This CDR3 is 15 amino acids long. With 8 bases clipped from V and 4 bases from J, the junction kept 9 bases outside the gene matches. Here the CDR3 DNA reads TGCGCCAGTCCCCTTAGCGGGGGGGCCTCAGATACGCAGTATTTT. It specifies CASPLSGGASDTQYF. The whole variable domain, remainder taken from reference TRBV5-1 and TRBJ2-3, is KAGVTQTPRYLIKTRGQQVTLSCSPISGHRSVSWYQQTPGQGLQFLFEYFSETQRNKGNFPGRFSGRQFSNSRSEMNVSTLELGDSALYLCASPLSGGASDTQYFGPGTRLTVL.

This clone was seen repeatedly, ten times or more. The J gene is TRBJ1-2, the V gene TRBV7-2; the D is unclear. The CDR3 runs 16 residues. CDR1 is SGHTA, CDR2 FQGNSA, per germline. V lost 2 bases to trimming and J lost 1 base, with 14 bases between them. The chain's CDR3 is CASSLQVGGINYGYTF. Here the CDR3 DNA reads TGTGCCAGCAGCTTACAGGTCGGAGGAATTAACTATGGCTACACCTTC.

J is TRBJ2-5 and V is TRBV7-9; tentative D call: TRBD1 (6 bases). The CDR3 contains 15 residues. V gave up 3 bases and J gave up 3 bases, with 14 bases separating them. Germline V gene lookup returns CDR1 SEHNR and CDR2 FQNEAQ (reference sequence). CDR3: CASSFPGAGEETQYF. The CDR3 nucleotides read TGTGCCAGCAGCTTTCCAGGGGCTGGGGAAGAGACCCAGTACTTC.

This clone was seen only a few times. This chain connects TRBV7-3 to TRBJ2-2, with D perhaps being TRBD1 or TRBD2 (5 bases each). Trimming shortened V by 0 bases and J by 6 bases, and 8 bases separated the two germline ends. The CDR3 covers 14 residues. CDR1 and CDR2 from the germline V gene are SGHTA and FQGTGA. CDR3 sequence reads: CASSLTRDAGELFF. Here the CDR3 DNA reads TGTGCCAGCAGCTTAACGAGGGACGCCGGGGAGCTGTTTTTT.

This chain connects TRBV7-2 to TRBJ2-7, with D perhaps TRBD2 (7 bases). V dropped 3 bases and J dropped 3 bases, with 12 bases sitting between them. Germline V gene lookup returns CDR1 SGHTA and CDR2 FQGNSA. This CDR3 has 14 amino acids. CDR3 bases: TGTGCCAGCAGCTTCCGGGGGGCCGACTACGAGCAGTACTTC. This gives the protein CASSFRGADYEQYF.

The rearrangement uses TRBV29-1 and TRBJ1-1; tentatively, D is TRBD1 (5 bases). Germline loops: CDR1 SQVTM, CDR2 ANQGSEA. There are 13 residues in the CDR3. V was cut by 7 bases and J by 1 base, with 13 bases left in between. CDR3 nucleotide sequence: TGCAGCGATGTCCGAGGGGAGAACACTGAAGCTTTCTTT. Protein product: CSDVRGENTEAFF.

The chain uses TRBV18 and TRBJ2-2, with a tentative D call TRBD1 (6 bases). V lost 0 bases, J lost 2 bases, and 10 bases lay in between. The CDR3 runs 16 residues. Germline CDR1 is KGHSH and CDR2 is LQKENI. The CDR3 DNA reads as TGTGCCAGCTCACCACCTTTGGGACAAAACACCGGGGAGCTGTTTTTT. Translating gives CASSPPLGQNTGELFF.

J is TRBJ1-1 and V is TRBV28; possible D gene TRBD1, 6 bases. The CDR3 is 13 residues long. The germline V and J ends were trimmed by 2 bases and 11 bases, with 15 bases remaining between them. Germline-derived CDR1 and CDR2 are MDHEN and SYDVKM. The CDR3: CASSLRGGKLAFF. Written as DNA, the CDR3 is TGTGCCAGCAGTTTAAGGGGGGGGAAGTTGGCTTTCTTT.